These 24 T cell receptor beta chains originate from one sample sequenced in a study of tumor-infiltrating lymphocytes in oesophageal squamous cell carcinoma. Each CDR3 protein is one row after TCRdb ran MiXCR on the PCR reads. This sample has about 24,000 distinct CDR3 sequences; more than 35% occur once, and the top ten carry around 23%. The sequenced sample was esophageal tumor tissue. The source of these receptors is a male donor with esophageal squamous cell carcinoma.

With regard to this clonotype: Possible read error: a much larger clone is one base away. The rearrangement joins TRBV11-3 to TRBJ2-3; 9 bases fit TRBD1. The J call may be faulty, since TRBJ2-7 better matches the DNA end. This CDR3 has 16 amino acids. Germline V CDR1 and CDR2: SGHNT, YENEEA. CDR3 amino acids: CASSPRQGQGYNEQYF. The DNA of the CDR3 is TGTGCCAGCAGCCCGCGACAGGGACAGGGATACAATGAGCAGTACTTC.

In the case of this clonotype: With a much larger clone just one base away, this may be a read error. This chain links TRBV4-1 with TRBJ2-7; D is perhaps TRBD2 (5 bases). Germline V gene data show CDR1 as MGHRA and CDR2 as YSYEKL. This CDR3 contains 15 residues. The V end lost 2 bases, the J end lost 7 bases, and 18 bases lay between the germline ends. CDR3 sequence reads: CASSQRGAAYNEQYF. The CDR3 bases are TGCGCCAGCAGCCAACGGGGTGCGGCCTACAATGAGCAGTACTTC.

This clonotype has a count of ten or more. Being one base from a much bigger clone, this may be a read error. The chain is built from TRBV5-4 and TRBJ2-5; D unclear. The CDR3 spans 13 residues. The V and J ends lost 1 base and 11 bases respectively, with 15 bases between them. CDR1 SGHNT and CDR2 YYREEE come from the germline V gene (reference sequence). Here the CDR3 DNA reads TGTGCCAGCAGCTTGCGAAGATACAATGAGCAGTACTTC. Translation gives CASSLRRYNEQYF.

Judged by abundance, this clonotype is medium-sized (0.01 to 0.1%). The chain employs TRBV7-8 and TRBJ1-2; D is possibly TRBD1 (5 bases). Germline lookup yields CDR1 SGHVS and CDR2 FQNEAQ. The germline V and J ends were trimmed by 4 bases and 2 bases, with 11 bases remaining between them. The CDR3 runs 14 residues. CDR3 sequence: CASSWGVNNYGYTF. The CDR3 bases are TGTGCCAGCAGCTGGGGGGTTAACAACTATGGCTACACCTTC.

In its sample, this clonotype was seen many times. The CDR3 DNA reads TGTGCCAGCAGCTTCGGGACAGGGCTGGGGTTCTACGAGCAGTACTTC. The encoded protein is CASSFGTGLGFYEQYF. The rearrangement links TRBV11-2 to TRBJ2-7; 9 bases are a match to TRBD1. With V trimmed by 3 bases and J by 3 bases, 9 bases remained unmatched. The CDR3 sequence is 16 residues long. Germline CDR1 SGHAT, CDR2 FQNNGV. The full variable domain, with the rest looked up from reference TRBV11-2 and TRBJ2-7, is EAGVAQSPRYKIIEKRQSVAFWCNPISGHATLYWYQQILGQGPKLLIQFQNNGVVDDSQLPKDRFSAERLKGVDSTLKIQPAKLEDSAVYLCASSFGTGLGFYEQYFGPGTRLTVT.

This clonotype was counted ten times or more. The chain couples TRBV10-1 to TRBJ2-3; 8 nucleotides match TRBD2. Germline loops: CDR1 WNHNN, CDR2 SYGVQD (reference sequence). With 8 bases clipped from V and 3 bases from J, the junction kept 10 bases outside the gene matches. This CDR3 contains 15 residues. For the CDR3, the DNA is TGCGCCAGCCAAAAAGCGGGAGACGGGACAGATACGCAGTATTTT. It translates to CASQKAGDGTDTQYF.

This rearrangement joins TRBV12-3 or TRBV12-4 to TRBJ2-3, with D unclear. The V end was cut by 9 bases, the J end by 4 bases, with 11 bases between. The CDR3 covers 12 residues. The CDR3 region has the DNA TGTGCCAGTGAAAGAGACTCAGATACGCAGTATTTT. Protein sequence: CASERDSDTQYF.

This clonotype was counted many times. This rearrangement joins TRBV5-6 to TRBJ1-4; TRBD1 might be the D (6 bases). V was trimmed by 6 bases and J by 5 bases, leaving 14 bases between them. CDR3 size: 14 residues. Germline CDR1 reads SGHDT; CDR2 reads YYEEEE. CDR3 region: CASKMVTGNEKLFF. CDR3 coding DNA: TGTGCCAGCAAGATGGTGACAGGAAATGAAAAACTGTTTTTT.

The table lists this clonotype with a few counts. The rearrangement uses TRBV19 and TRBJ2-7; maybe TRBD1 (6 bases). The CDR3 totals 14 residues. V gave up 3 bases and J gave up 5 bases, with 14 bases separating them. CDR1 and CDR2 (germline): LNHDA, SQIVND (reference sequence). This CDR3 is CASSIGAGVHEQYF. The CDR3 nucleotides read TGTGCCAGTAGTATTGGCGCAGGGGTCCACGAGCAGTACTTC.

The chain is built from TRBV7-6 and TRBJ2-5; D not certain. Trimming removed 5 bases from V and 6 bases from J, with 10 bases in between. This CDR3 is 12 amino acids long. Germline-derived CDR1 and CDR2 are SGHVS and FNYEAQ. CDR3 in amino acids: CASSPAPQTQYF. The CDR3 DNA sequence: TGTGCCAGCAGCCCGGCCCCTCAGACCCAGTACTTC.

This clonotype was observed many times. The genes are TRBV4-1 and TRBJ2-2; no definite D call. Germline CDR1 MGHRA, CDR2 YSYEKL. This CDR3 region has 12 residues. V was trimmed by 0 bases and J by 8 bases, leaving 4 bases between them. DNA for the CDR3: TGCGCCAGCAGCCAAGAGTTGGGGGAGCTGTTTTTT. This codes for CASSQELGELFF.

This clonotype was seen at least ten times. The chain recombines TRBV24-1 with TRBJ2-7; D not certain. Germline V gives CDR1 KGHDR, CDR2 SFDVKD. V lost 1 base and J 7 bases, leaving 10 bases between the germline ends. The CDR3 contains 13 residues. The CDR3 region is CATSDFGPSEQYF. The CDR3 DNA follows: TGTGCCACCAGTGATTTTGGTCCCAGTGAGCAGTACTTC.

This clonotype was counted only a few times. The J gene is TRBJ2-5, the V gene TRBV7-2; 11 nucleotides agree with TRBD2. The DNA matches TRBJ2-4 better at its end, which makes the J call doubtful. The CDR3 consists of 19 residues. Germline CDR1 reads SGHTA; CDR2 reads FQGNSA. Here the CDR3 reads CASSFYATSGMGTKNIQYF. The CDR3 nucleotides are TGTGCCAGCAGCTTTTATGCGACTAGCGGGATGGGAACCAAAAACATTCAGTACTTC.

This clonotype appeared many times. J is TRBJ1-2 and V is TRBV12-3 or TRBV12-4, with unresolved D. Trimming removed 5 bases at V and 4 bases at J, with 11 bases between. The CDR3 sequence is 13 residues long. The CDR3 bases are TGTGCCAGCAGTCTAACAGACGTCTATGGCTACACCTTC. It encodes CASSLTDVYGYTF.

Points on this clonotype: A read error may explain this, as a much larger clone is one base away. The CDR3 does not close with the conserved phenylalanine or tryptophan, likely indicating a read error. Here the CDR3 DNA reads TGTGCCAGCAGCTTTCAGTACTCCTACGAGCAGTACTCC. Translation gives CASSFQYSYEQYS. This sequence joins TRBV7-6 and TRBJ2-5; D uncertain. The J call may be mistaken, given a closer DNA end match to TRBJ2-7. This CDR3 is built from 13 residues. Germline V gene lookup returns CDR1 SGHVS and CDR2 FNYEAQ.

This clonotype showed up just a few times. V and J are TRBV28 and TRBJ2-6; TRBD1 aligns across 8 bases. The CDR3 loop spans 15 amino acids. J lost 2 bases, V lost 6 bases, and 3 bases had no gene match. Germline V gene sequence: CDR1 MDHEN, CDR2 SYDVKM. The CDR3 loop reads CASSSGGAGANVLTF. CDR3 coding DNA: TGTGCCAGCAGCTCAGGGGGCGCTGGGGCCAACGTCCTGACTTTC.

This clonotype came up many times. The V call is TRBV7-3, the J call TRBJ1-3; TRBD1 is a possible D gene (6 bases). Trimming took 4 bases from V and 4 from J, leaving 8 bases between them. The CDR3 has 13 residues. Germline V gene lookup returns CDR1 SGHTA and CDR2 FQGTGA. For the CDR3, the DNA is TGTGCCAGCAGCTCAGACAGGGGAAACACCATATATTTT. It encodes CASSSDRGNTIYF. The full variable domain, with the rest looked up from reference TRBV7-3 and TRBJ1-3, is GAGVSQTPSNKVTEKGKYVELRCDPISGHTALYWYRQSLGQGPEFLIYFQGTGAADDSGLPNDRFFAVRPEGSVSTLKIQRTERGDSAVYLCASSSDRGNTIYFGEGSWLTVV.

V gene TRBV6-1 combines with J gene TRBJ2-5; unclear D gene. Gene TRBJ1-2 matches the end of the DNA better, so the J call may be wrong. Germline CDR1 and CDR2: MNHNS and SASEGT. The CDR3 has 16 amino acids. As DNA, the CDR3 is TGTGCCAGCAGCTCCGCCTTTAGAGGGCGAAACTATGGCTACACCTTC. Its translation: CASSSAFRGRNYGYTF.

The count of this clonotype is one. This chain links TRBV7-3 with TRBJ2-5; possibly TRBD1 for D (6 bases). The CDR3 is 16 residues long. V lost 1 base and J 11 bases, leaving 23 bases between the germline ends. The germline CDR1 and CDR2 sequences are SGHTA and FQGTGA. The CDR3 DNA follows: TGTGCCAGCAGCTTAAAGGGGTACGGGTGGGACAATGAGCAGTACTTC. It codes for CASSLKGYGWDNEQYF.

This clonotype was observed many times. J is TRBJ1-2 and V is TRBV24-1; D might be TRBD1 (5 bases). This CDR3 contains 13 residues. The germline V and J ends were trimmed by 1 base and 7 bases, with 9 bases remaining between them. Germline V gene data show CDR1 as KGHDR and CDR2 as SFDVKD. The CDR3: CATSDFSGTGYTF. The CDR3 coding sequence is TGTGCCACCAGTGATTTTTCAGGGACTGGCTACACCTTC.

Of note for this clonotype: It is likely a read error, because the conserved phenylalanine at the end of the CDR3 is missing. It is unclear where the CDR3 begins or ends on the DNA, so no DNA is shown, and the CDR3 is as TCRdb lists it. The rearrangement joins TRBV28 to TRBJ2-6; the table's D call, TRBD1, has no DNA check behind it. Germline CDR1 MDHEN, CDR2 SYDVKM. The CDR3 length equals 17 residues, ends included. CDR3 protein: CASSPYPGQGVEQYFGA.

This clonotype came up a few times. The chain joins TRBV4-1 to TRBJ1-4; D is unresolved. Trimming removed 5 bases at V and 7 bases at J, with 14 bases between. This CDR3 contains 14 residues. The germline V gene encodes CDR1 MGHRA and CDR2 YSYEKL. CDR3 region: CASSGRERGEKLFF. The DNA of the CDR3 is TGCGCCAGCAGCGGTAGGGAGCGGGGTGAAAAACTGTTTTTT.

The CDR3 sequence is CASSYSNQASYEQYF. CDR3 in DNA: TGTGCCAGCAGTTACTCGAATCAGGCCTCCTACGAGCAGTACTTC. The V gene is TRBV6-6, the J gene TRBJ2-7; D remains unclear. Germline CDR1 and CDR2: MNHNY and SVGAGI (reference sequence). CDR3 length: 15 amino acids. V dropped 0 bases and J dropped 0 bases, with 9 bases sitting between them.

This clonotype was seen a handful of times. The chain combines TRBV7-3 with TRBJ2-3, with no clear D. Trimming removed 5 bases at V and 4 bases at J, with 10 bases between. This CDR3 spans 13 amino acids. Germline assignment: CDR1 SGHTA and CDR2 FQGTGA. The CDR3 is CASSPVGSDTQYF. CDR3 in DNA: TGTGCCAGCAGCCCCGTGGGGTCAGATACGCAGTATTTT.